This T cell receptor (beta chain) was retrieved from a study of cytomegalovirus exposure and HLA in healthy donors. Study-wide context: In a previous analysis, 120 million or so unique TCR beta sequences were found from 150 million to 200 million T cells.

J gave up 13 bases and V 4 bases, and 9 bases lay outside the gene matches. This CDR3 is 15 amino acids long. Germline assignment: CDR1 SEHNR and CDR2 FQNEAQ (reference sequence). Points on this clone: Its antigen remains unknown.

Overall study results and limits: Some V segments, including TRBV6-2 and TRBV6-3, were excluded as indistinguishable.

The primer mix had 60 Vbeta and 13 Jbeta primers. TCRdb keeps only in-frame clones here, not all; method: immunoSEQ multiplex PCR. Of approximately 130,000 clones listed, roughly 88% are singletons. This chain links TRBV7-9 with TRBJ1-6, with 11 bases lining up with TRBD1. Input material: PBMCs. This TCR came from a boy between 10 and 17 years old in good health and CMV-seronegative. The CDR3 nucleotides are TGTGCCAGCAGCTCCTCGAGGGACAGGGGGAATCCCCTCCACTTT. Amino acid sequence: CASSSSRDRGNPLHF.